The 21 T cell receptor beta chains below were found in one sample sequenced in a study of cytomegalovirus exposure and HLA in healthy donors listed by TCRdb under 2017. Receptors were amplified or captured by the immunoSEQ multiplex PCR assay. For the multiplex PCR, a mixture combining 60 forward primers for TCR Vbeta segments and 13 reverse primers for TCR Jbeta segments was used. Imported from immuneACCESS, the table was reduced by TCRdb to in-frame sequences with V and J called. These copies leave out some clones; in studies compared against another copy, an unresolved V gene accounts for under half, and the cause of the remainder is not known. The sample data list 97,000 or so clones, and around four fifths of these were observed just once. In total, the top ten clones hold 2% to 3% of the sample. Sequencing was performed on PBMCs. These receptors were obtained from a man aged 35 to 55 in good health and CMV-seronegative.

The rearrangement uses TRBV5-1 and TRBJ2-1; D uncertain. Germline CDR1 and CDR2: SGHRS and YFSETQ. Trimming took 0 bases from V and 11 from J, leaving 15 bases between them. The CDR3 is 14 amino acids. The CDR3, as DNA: TGCGCCAGCAGCTTGGGTCCGATTTACAGTCAGCAGTTCTTC. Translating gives CASSLGPIYSQQFF.

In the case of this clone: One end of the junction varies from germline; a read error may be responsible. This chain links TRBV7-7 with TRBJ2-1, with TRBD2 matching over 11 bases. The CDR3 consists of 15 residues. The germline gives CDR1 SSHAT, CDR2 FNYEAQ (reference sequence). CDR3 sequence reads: CASSLDSGGDNEQFF. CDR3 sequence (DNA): TGTGCTAGCAGCTTAGATAGCGGGGGGGACAATGAGCAGTTCTTC.

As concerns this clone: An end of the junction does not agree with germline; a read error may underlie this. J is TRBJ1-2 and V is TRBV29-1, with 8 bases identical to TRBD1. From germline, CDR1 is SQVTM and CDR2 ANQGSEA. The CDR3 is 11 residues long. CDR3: CSVERTGFPAF. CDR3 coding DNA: TGCAGCGTTGAGAGGACAGGGTTCCCTGCCTTC.

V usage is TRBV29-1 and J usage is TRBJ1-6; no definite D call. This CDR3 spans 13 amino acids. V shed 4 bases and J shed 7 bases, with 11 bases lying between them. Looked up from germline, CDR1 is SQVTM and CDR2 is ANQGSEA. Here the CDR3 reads CSVGSGGNSPLHF. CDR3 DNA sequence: TGCAGCGTTGGGTCAGGTGGAAATTCACCCCTCCACTTT.

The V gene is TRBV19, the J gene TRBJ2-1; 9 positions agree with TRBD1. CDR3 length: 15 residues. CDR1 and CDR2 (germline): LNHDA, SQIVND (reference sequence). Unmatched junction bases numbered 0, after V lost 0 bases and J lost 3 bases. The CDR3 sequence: CASSIEDRGYNEQFF. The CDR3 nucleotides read TGTGCCAGTAGTATAGAGGACAGGGGCTACAATGAGCAGTTCTTC.

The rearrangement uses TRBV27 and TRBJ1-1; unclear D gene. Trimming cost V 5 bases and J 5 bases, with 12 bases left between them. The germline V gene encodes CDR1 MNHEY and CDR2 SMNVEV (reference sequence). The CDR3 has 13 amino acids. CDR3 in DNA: TGTGCCAGCAGTCCGCCTGGGAGGACTGAAGCTTTCTTT. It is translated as CASSPPGRTEAFF.

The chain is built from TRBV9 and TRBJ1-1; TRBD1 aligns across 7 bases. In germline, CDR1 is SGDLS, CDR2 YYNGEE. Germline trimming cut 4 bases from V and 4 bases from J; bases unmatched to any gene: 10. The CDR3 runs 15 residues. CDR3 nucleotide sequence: TGTGCCAGCAGCCTCGACAGGGAAGGAGGCACTGAAGCTTTCTTT. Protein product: CASSLDREGGTEAFF.

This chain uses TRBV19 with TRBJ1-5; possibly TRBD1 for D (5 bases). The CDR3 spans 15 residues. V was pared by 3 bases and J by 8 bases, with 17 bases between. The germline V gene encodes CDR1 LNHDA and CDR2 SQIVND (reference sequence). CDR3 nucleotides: TGTGCCAGTAGTATTCGGGGGGTCTCCGATGAGCCCCAGCATTTT. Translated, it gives CASSIRGVSDEPQHF.

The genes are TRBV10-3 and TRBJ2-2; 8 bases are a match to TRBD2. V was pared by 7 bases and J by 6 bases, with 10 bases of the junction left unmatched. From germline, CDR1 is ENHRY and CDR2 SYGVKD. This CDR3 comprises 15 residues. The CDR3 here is CAIMVRGGLAGELFF. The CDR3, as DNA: TGTGCCATCATGGTACGGGGGGGCCTAGCCGGGGAGCTGTTTTTT.

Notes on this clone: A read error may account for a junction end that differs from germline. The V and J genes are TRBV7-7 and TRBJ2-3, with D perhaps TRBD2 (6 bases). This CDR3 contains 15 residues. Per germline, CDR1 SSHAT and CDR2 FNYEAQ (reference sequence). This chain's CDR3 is CASSLGSGDRDAQYF. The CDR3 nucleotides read TGTGCTAGCAGCTTAGGCTCGGGGGACCGGGATGCGCAGTATTTT. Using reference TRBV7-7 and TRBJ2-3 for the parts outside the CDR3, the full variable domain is GAGVSQSPRYKVTKRGQDVTLRCDPISSHATLYWYQQALGQGPEFLTYFNYEAQPDKSGLPSDRFSAERPEGSISTLTIQRTEQRDSAMYRCASSLGSGDRDAQYFGPGTRLTVL.

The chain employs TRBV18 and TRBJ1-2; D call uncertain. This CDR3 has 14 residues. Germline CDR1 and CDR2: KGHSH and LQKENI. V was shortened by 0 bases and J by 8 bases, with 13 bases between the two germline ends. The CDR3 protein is CASSPPQDHVGYTF. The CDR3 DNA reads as TGTGCCAGCTCACCACCCCAGGATCACGTCGGCTACACCTTC.

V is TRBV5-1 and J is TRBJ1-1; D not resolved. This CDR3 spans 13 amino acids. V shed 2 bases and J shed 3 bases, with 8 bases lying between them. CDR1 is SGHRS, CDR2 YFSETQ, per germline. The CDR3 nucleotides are TGCGCCAGCAGCTTAACCGGGTACACTGAAGCTTTCTTT. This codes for CASSLTGYTEAFF.

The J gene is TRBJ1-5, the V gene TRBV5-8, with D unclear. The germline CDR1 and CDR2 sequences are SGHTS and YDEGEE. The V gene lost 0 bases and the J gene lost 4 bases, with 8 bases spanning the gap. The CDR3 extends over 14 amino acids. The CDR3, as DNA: TGTGCCAGCAGCTTGGTGGCGGAGAATCAGCCCCAGCATTTT. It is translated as CASSLVAENQPQHF.

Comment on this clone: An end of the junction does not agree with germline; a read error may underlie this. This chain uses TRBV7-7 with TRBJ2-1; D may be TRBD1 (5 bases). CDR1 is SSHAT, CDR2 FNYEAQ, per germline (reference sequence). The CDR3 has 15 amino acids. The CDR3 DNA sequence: TGTGCTAGCAGCTTAGGCTGGGGCGAAGGAAATGAGCAGTTCTTC. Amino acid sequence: CASSLGWGEGNEQFF. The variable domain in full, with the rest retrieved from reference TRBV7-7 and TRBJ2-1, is GAGVSQSPRYKVTKRGQDVTLRCDPISSHATLYWYQQALGQGPEFLTYFNYEAQPDKSGLPSDRFSAERPEGSISTLTIQRTEQRDSAMYRCASSLGWGEGNEQFFGPGTRLTVL.

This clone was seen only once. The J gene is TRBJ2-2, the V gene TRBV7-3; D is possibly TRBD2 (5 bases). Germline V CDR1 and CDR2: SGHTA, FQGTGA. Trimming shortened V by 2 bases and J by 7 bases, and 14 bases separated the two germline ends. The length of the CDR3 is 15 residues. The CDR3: CASSLVGLVDGELFF. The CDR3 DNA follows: TGTGCCAGCAGCTTAGTTGGACTTGTAGACGGGGAGCTGTTTTTT.

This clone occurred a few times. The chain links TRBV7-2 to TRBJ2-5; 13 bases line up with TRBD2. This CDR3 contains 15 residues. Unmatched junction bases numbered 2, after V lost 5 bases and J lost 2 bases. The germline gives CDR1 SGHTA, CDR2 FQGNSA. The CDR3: CASSTGLAGQETQYF. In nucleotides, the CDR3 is TGTGCCAGCAGCACGGGACTAGCGGGGCAAGAGACCCAGTACTTC.

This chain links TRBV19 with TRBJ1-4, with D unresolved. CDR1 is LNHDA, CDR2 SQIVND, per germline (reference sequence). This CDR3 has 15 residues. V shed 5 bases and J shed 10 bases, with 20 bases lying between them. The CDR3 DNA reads TGTGCCAGTAGTGCCCCCCCACCTTCCCCAGGAAAACTGTTTTTT. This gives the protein CASSAPPPSPGKLFF. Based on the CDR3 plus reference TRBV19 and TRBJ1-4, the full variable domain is DGGITQSPKYLFRKEGQNVTLSCEQNLNHDAMYWYRQDPGQGLRLIYYSQIVNDFQKGDIAEGYSVSREKKESFPLTVTSAQKNPTAFYLCASSAPPPSPGKLFFGSGTQLSVL.

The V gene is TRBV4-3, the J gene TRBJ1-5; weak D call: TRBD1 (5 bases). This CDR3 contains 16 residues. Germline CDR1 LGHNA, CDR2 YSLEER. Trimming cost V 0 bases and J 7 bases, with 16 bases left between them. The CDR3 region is CASSQDLSGGIQPQHF. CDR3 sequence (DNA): TGCGCCAGCAGCCAAGATCTCAGTGGGGGGATCCAGCCCCAGCATTTT.

CDR3 DNA sequence: TGTGCCAGCGGCTGGCCGAGGACAGACTCTGGGGCCAACGTCCTGACTTTC. Protein sequence: CASGWPRTDSGANVLTF. J is TRBJ2-6 and V is TRBV11-1, with TRBD1 as a possible D gene (6 bases). V shed 8 bases and J shed 0 bases, with 17 bases lying between them. This CDR3 contains 17 residues. Germline V gene sequence: CDR1 SGHAT, CDR2 FQDESV (reference sequence).

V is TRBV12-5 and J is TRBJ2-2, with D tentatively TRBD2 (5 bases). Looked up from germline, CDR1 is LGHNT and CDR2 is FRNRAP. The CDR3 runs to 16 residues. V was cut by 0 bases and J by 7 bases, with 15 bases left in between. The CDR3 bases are TGTGCTAGTGGTTTGGTAGAACTAGTCTTCAACGGGGAGCTGTTTTTT. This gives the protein CASGLVELVFNGELFF. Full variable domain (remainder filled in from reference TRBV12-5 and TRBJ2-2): DARVTQTPRHKVTEMGQEVTMRCQPILGHNTVFWYRQTMMQGLELLAYFRNRAPLDDSGMPKDRFSAEMPDATLATLKIQPSEPRDSAVYFCASGLVELVFNGELFFGEGSRLTVL.

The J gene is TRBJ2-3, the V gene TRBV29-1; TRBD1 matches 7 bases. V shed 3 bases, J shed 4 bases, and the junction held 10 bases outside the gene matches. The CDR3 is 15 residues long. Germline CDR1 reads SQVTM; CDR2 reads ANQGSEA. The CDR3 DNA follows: TGCAGCGTTGATTACTACGGGACAGATTCAGATACGCAGTATTTT. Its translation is CSVDYYGTDSDTQYF.